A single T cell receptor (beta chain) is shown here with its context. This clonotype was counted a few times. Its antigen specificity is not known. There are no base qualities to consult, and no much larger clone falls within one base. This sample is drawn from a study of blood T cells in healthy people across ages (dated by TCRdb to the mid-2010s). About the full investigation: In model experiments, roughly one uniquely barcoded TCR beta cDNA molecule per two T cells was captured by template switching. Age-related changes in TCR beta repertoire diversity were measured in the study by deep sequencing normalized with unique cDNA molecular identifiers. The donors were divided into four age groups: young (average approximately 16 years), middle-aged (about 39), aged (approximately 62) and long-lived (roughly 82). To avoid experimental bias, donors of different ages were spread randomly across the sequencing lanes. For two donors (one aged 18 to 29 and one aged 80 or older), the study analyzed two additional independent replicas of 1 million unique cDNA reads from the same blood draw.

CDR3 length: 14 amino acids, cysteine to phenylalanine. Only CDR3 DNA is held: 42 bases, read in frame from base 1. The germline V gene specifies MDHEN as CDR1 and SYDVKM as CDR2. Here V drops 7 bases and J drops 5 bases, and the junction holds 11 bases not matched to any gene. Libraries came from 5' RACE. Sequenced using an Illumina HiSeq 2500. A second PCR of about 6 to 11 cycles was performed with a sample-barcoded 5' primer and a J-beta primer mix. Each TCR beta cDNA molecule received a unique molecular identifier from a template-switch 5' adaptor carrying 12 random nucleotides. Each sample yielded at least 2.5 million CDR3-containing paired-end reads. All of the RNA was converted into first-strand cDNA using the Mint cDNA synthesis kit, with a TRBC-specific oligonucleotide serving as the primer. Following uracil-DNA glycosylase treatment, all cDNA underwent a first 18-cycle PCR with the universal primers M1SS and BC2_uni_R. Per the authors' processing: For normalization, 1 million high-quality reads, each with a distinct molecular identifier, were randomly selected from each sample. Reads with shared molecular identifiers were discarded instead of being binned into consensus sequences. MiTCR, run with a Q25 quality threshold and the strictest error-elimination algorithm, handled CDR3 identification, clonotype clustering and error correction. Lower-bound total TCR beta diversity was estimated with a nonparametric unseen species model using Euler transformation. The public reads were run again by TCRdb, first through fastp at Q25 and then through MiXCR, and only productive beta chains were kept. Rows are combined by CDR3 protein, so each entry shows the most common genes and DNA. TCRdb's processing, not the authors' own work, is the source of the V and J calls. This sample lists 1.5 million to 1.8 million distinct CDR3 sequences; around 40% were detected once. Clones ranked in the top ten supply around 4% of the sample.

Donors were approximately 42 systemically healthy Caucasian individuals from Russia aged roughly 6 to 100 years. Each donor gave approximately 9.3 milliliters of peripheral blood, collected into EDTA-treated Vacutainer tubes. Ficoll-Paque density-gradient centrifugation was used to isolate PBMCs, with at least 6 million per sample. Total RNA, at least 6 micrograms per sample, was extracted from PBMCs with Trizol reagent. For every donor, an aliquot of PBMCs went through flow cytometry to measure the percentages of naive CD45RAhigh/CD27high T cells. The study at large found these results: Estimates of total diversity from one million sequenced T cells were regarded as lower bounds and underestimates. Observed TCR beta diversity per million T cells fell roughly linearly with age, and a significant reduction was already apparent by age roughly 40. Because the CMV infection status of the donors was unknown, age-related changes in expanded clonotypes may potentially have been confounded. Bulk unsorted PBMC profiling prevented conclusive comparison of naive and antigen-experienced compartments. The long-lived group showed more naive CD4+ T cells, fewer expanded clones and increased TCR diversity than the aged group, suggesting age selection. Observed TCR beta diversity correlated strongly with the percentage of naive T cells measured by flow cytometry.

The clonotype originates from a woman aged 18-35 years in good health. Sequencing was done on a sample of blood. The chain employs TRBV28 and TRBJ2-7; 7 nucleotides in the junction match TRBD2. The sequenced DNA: TGTGCCAGCAAAAATAGCGGGCGGCTCGACGAGCAGTACTTC. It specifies CASKNSGRLDEQYF.